The present T cell receptor (beta chain) was sequenced within a study of CD8 T cells in ankylosing spondylitis. This clonotype was seen repeatedly, ten times or more. TCRdb reanalysed the 5' RACE reads using MiXCR and keeps one entry per CDR3 protein. This table holds 150,000 to 200,000 distinct CDR3 sequences, about 18% found once. This receptor was identified in a male donor aged 10-30 years with ankylosing spondylitis or in good health (not recorded which). The source material was blood, either unsorted or a sorted T cell fraction (not recorded which).

CDR3 sequence reads: CASSGKWTDTGELFF. In nucleotides, the CDR3 is TGTGCCAGCAGTGGAAAATGGACAGATACCGGGGAGCTGTTTTTT. The V call is TRBV25-1, the J call TRBJ2-2; D perhaps matches TRBD1 (6 bases). CDR3 length equals 15 residues. The germline CDR1 and CDR2 sequences are MGHDK and SYGVNS. V was trimmed by 4 bases and J by 5 bases, leaving 14 bases between them.